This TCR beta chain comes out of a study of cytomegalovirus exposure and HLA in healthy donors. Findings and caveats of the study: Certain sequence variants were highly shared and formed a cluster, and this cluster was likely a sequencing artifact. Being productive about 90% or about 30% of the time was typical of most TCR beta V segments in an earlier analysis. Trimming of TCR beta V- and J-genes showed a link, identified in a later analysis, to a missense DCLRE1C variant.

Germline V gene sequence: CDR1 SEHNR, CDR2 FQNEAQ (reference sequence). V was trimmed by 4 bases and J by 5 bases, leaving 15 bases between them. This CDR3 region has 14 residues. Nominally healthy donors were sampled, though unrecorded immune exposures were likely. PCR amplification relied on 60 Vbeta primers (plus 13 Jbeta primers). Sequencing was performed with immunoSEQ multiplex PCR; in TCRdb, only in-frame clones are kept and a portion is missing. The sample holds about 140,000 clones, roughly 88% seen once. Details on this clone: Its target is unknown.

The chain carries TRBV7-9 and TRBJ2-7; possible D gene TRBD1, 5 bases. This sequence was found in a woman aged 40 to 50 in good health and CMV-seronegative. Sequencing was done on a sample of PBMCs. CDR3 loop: CASSSEQAWHEQYF. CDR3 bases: TGTGCCAGCAGCTCCGAACAGGCTTGGCACGAGCAGTACTTC.